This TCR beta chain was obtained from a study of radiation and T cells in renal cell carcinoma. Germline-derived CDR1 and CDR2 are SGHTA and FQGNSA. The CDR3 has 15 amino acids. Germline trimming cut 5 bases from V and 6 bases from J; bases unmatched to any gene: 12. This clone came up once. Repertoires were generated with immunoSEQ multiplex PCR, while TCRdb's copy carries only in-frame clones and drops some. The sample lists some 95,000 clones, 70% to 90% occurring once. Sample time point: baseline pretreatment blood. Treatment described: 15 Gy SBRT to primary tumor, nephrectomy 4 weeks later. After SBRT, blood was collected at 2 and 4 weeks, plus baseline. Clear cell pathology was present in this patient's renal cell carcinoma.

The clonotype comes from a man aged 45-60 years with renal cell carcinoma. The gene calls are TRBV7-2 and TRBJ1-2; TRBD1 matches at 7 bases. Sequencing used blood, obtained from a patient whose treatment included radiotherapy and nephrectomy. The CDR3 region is CASSPQTGRKDGYTF. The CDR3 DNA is TGTGCCAGCAGCCCGCAGACAGGGAGGAAGGATGGCTACACCTTC.